This T cell receptor beta chain emerged from a study of spatial heterogeneity in lung cancer. With respect to this clonotype: A much larger clone sits a single nucleotide away, making a read error possible.

TCRdb redid the calling of the 5' RACE reads with MiXCR, one entry per CDR3 protein. This sample has around 48,000 distinct CDR3 sequences, with 5.3% found just once. The CDR3 consists of 16 residues. Per germline, CDR1 WNHNN and CDR2 SYGVQD (reference sequence). As for time point: sample taken at primary tumor resection. The sequencing used PBMCs, collected at surgery. This sequence originates from a male donor with early-stage non-small cell lung cancer. The V gene is TRBV10-1, the J gene TRBJ2-1, with 7 bases that match TRBD1. As DNA, the CDR3 is TGCGCCAGCAATGAGTCGACAGGGCCAACCTACAATGAGCAGTTCTTC. This gives the protein CASNESTGPTYNEQFF.